A selection of T cell receptor beta chains follows, all from one sample in a study of identical twins. TCRdb called the 5' RACE reads again in MiXCR, with one record for every CDR3 protein. The profile shows about 260,000 distinct CDR3 sequences, 7% of them singletons. The sample was also linked to a second study, of yellow fever vaccine responses in identical twins.

What was sequenced was memory (CD45RO+) T cells sorted from blood. The receptors come from a woman aged 18-29 years in good health. Each CDR3 is given with its conserved first and last residue. A D gene is named only where the DNA matches it firmly. Expanded clones are given a class, and other clones once, few, many or no size at all.

J gene | V gene | clone size | D gene | CDR3 DNA | CDR3 protein
TRBJ2-1 | TRBV2 | few | TRBD1 | TGTGCCAGCAGGGTAACAGGGGGCACCACTCCGTTCTTC | CASRVTGGTTPFF
TRBJ2-1 | TRBV3-1 | - | - | TGTGCCAGCAGCCAAGACCCACGGGAAGTAAATGAGCAGTTCTTC | CASSQDPREVNEQFF
TRBJ2-5 | TRBV19 | - | - | TGTGCCAGTGGTTCTACCCCGTTCGGAGAGACCCAGTACTTC | CASGSTPFGETQYF
TRBJ2-5 | TRBV7-2 | many | TRBD2 | TGTGCCAGCAGCTTAGGGCTAGCGGGAGCCCCGGGAGAGACCCAGTACTTC | CASSLGLAGAPGETQYF
TRBJ2-3 | TRBV11-2 | few | TRBD2 | TGTGCCAGCAGCTCCTTAGCTAGCGGGGCCCGTGGAGATACGCAGTATTTT | CASSSLASGARGDTQYF
TRBJ2-3 | TRBV28 | few | TRBD1 | TGTGCCAGCAGTTCCGGGACAGGGCTTCATGGTACGCAGTATTTT | CASSSGTGLHGTQYF
TRBJ2-7 | TRBV24-1 | many | TRBD2 | TGTGCCACCAGTGATTTCGCGGGGGATGGGTCCTACGAGCAGTACTTC | CATSDFAGDGSYEQYF
TRBJ2-1 | TRBV3-1 | - | TRBD2 | TGTGCCAGCAGCCAACGCGATAGCGGGGTAAAGCAGTTCTTC | CASSQRDSGVKQFF
TRBJ2-1 | TRBV9 | - | TRBD2 | TGTGCCAGCAGCGCCCGCGGCTGGGAAGTAGCGGGGGGGCCGAGGTACAATGAGCAGTTCTTC | CASSARGWEVAGGPRYNEQFF
TRBJ2-2 | TRBV3-1 | - | - | TGTGCCAGCAGCCAACGAGTGTTGGCCACCGGGGAGCTGTTTTTT | CASSQRVLATGELFF